The 8 T cell receptor beta chains below all came from one sample that was sequenced in a study of OX40 agonist ivuxolimab in advanced cancers. Profiling relied on immunoSEQ multiplex PCR, and the TCRdb table lists in-frame clones only, not all of them. The sample shows 50,000 or so clones, 85% to 95% of them seen only once. The source material was CD4+ or CD8+ T cells sorted from blood, sampled in a trial of the OX40 agonist ivuxolimab. The receptors were sampled from an adult with an advanced solid tumor such as melanoma, head and neck, liver or kidney cancer.

The gene calls are TRBV7-2 and TRBJ2-1; D may be TRBD2 (6 bases). The germline gives CDR1 SGHTA, CDR2 FQGNSA. Trimming removed 5 bases from V and 7 bases from J, with 15 bases in between. CDR3 length: 14 residues. CDR3 nucleotide sequence: TGTGCCAGCAGCCCGAGGGGACTTTCTAATGAGCAGTTCTTC. This codes for CASSPRGLSNEQFF.

The chain combines TRBV28 with TRBJ2-7, with D perhaps TRBD1 (5 bases). The V and J ends lost 6 bases and 0 bases respectively, with 9 bases between them. The CDR3 extends over 13 amino acids. Per germline, CDR1 MDHEN and CDR2 SYDVKM. CDR3 in amino acids: CASRPTASYEQYF. The CDR3 coding sequence is TGTGCCAGCAGGCCGACAGCCTCCTACGAGCAGTACTTC.

The V and J genes are TRBV9 and TRBJ2-1, with TRBD2 as a possible D gene (7 bases). This CDR3 region has 17 residues. Germline lookup yields CDR1 SGDLS and CDR2 YYNGEE. V was clipped by 4 bases and J by 2 bases, with 19 bases between them. The CDR3 nucleotides read TGTGCCAGCAGCACAGTCGGGGGGCGCGGGACCTACAATGAGCAGTTCTTC. As protein: CASSTVGGRGTYNEQFF.

The rearrangement uses TRBV28 and TRBJ2-7; D is uncertain. Germline CDR1 MDHEN, CDR2 SYDVKM. The CDR3 loop spans 13 amino acids. The V and J ends lost 11 bases and 3 bases respectively, with 17 bases between them. CDR3 sequence: CAVVGSVLYEQYF. CDR3 nucleotides: TGTGCCGTAGTTGGGTCGGTCCTCTACGAGCAGTACTTC. Looking up the rest from reference TRBV28 and TRBJ2-7 gives the full variable domain: DVKVTQSSRYLVKRTGEKVFLECVQDMDHENMFWYRQDPGLGLRLIYFSYDVKMKEKGDIPEGYSVSREKKERFSLILESASTNQTSMYLCAVVGSVLYEQYFGPGTRLTVT.

The CDR3 here is CASSPKREFHNEQFF. The DNA of the CDR3 is TGTGCCAGTAGTCCCAAGCGGGAATTCCACAATGAGCAGTTCTTC. The V and J genes are TRBV19 and TRBJ2-1; 7 nucleotides align to TRBD2. This CDR3 region has 15 residues. Germline CDR1 LNHDA, CDR2 SQIVND (reference sequence). Germline trimming cut 5 bases from V and 5 bases from J; bases unmatched to any gene: 9.

The chain uses TRBV28 and TRBJ1-5, with D possibly matching TRBD1 (5 bases). The germline V gene has CDR1 MDHEN and CDR2 SYDVKM. V dropped 6 bases and J dropped 5 bases, with 20 bases sitting between them. The CDR3 sequence is 16 residues long. CDR3 sequence reads: CASRYLTGGSHQPQHF. The CDR3 coding sequence is TGTGCCAGCAGGTACCTTACCGGGGGATCCCATCAGCCCCAGCATTTT.

V usage is TRBV2 and J usage is TRBJ2-2; 10 bases match TRBD2. Germline V lookup: CDR1 SNHLY, CDR2 FYNNEI. The CDR3 contains 16 residues. With V trimmed by 11 bases and J by 0 bases, 9 bases remained unmatched. The CDR3 bases are TGTGCCTGCTTCGGGACTAGCGTTTCGAACACCGGGGAGCTGTTTTTT. This codes for CACFGTSVSNTGELFF.

This chain uses TRBV19 with TRBJ2-5; D possibly corresponds to TRBD2 (5 bases). Germline V gives CDR1 LNHDA, CDR2 SQIVND (reference sequence). Trimming shortened V by 9 bases and J by 5 bases, and 13 bases separated the two germline ends. CDR3 length equals 12 residues. CDR3 nucleotide sequence: TGTGCCAGCGGAGGCGGCGCCGAGACCCAGTACTTC. Amino acid sequence: CASGGGAETQYF. Variable domain in full (rest from reference TRBV19 and TRBJ2-5): DGGITQSPKYLFRKEGQNVTLSCEQNLNHDAMYWYRQDPGQGLRLIYYSQIVNDFQKGDIAEGYSVSREKKESFPLTVTSAQKNPTAFYLCASGGGAETQYFGPGTRLLVL.